This entry concerns a single T cell receptor (beta chain). What it binds is not known. The sample comes from a study of cytomegalovirus exposure and HLA in healthy donors. Findings of the study overall: With later analysis, a missense DCLRE1C variant became linked to TCR beta V- and J-gene trimming. Prediction of most subjects' HLA-A and HLA-B alleles by TCR beta sequences was reportedly accurate.

PCR was performed using 60 Vbeta and 13 Jbeta primers. This table comes from immunoSEQ multiplex PCR, and its TCRdb copy is limited to in-frame clones, with some not included. With about 140,000 clones in the sample, the ten largest clones hold less than 3.5%. Sequenced sample: PBMCs. The clonotype originates from a man aged 35-49 years in good health and CMV-seronegative.

As DNA, the CDR3 is TGTGCCATCAGCGTTGGGCACCAGACCAAAAACATTCAGTACTTC. It is translated as CAISVGHQTKNIQYF. The V call is TRBV10-3, the J call TRBJ2-4, with unresolved D. The CDR3 runs 15 residues. V lost 6 bases to trimming and J lost 2 bases, with 14 bases between them. From germline, CDR1 is ENHRY and CDR2 SYGVKD.